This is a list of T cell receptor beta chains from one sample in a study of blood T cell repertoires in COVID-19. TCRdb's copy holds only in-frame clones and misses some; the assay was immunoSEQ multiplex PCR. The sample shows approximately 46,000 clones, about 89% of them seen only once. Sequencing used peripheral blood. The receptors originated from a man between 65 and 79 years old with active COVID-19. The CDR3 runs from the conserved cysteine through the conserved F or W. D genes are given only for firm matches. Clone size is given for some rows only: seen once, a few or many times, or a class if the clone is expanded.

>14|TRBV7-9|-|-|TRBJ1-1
CASSLQGSNTEAFF
TGTGCCAGCAGCTTACAGGGGAGTAACACTGAAGCTTTCTTT
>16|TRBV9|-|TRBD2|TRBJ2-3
CASSVSGGNPTDTQYF
TGTGCCAGCAGCGTTAGCGGGGGGAACCCCACAGATACGCAGTATTTT
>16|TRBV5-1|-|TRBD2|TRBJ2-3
CASSPGTSGGVYTQYF
TGCGCCAGCAGCCCCGGGACTAGCGGGGGGGTGTATACGCAGTATTTT
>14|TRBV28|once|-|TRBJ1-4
CASSLSHSSEKLFF
TGTGCCAGCAGTTTATCCCACTCCTCTGAAAAACTGTTTTTT
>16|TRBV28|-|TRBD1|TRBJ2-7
CASTLPAGGEGREQYF
TGTGCCAGCACCCTACCGGCAGGGGGCGAGGGCCGCGAGCAGTACTTC
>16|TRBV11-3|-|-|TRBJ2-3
CASSLGGLSRTDTQYF
TGTGCCAGCAGCTTAGGGGGACTTTCACGCACAGATACGCAGTATTTT
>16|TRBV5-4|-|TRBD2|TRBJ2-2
CASSTSSGGNTGELFF
TGTGCCAGCAGCACCTCTAGCGGGGGGAACACCGGGGAGCTGTTTTTT
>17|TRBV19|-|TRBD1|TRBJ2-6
CASSQGQGYSGANVLTF
TGTGCCAGTAGCCAGGGACAGGGATACTCTGGGGCCAACGTCCTGACTTTC
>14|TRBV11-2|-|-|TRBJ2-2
CASSLLQYTGELFF
TGTGCCAGCAGCTTACTACAGTACACCGGGGAGCTGTTTTTT
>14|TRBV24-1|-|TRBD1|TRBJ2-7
CATSDLGQTYEQYF
TGTGCCACCAGTGATCTGGGACAGACCTACGAGCAGTACTTC
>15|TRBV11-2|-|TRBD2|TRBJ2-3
CASSPGGVSTDTQYF
TGTGCCAGCAGCCCCGGGGGGGTAAGCACAGATACGCAGTATTTT
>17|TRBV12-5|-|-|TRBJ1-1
CASGHHMGGTENTEAFF
TGTGCTAGTGGACACCACATGGGAGGTACTGAAAACACTGAAGCTTTCTTT
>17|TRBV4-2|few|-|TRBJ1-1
CASSHGQSLSMNTEAFF
TGTGCCAGCAGCCATGGACAGAGCCTCTCAATGAACACTGAAGCTTTCTTT
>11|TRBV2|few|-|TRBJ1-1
CASSARGHAFF
TGTGCCAGCAGTGCGCGCGGCCATGCTTTCTTT
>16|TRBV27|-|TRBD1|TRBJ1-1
CASSRRQGASGTEAFF
TGTGCCAGCAGCCGAAGACAGGGGGCGTCGGGCACTGAAGCTTTCTTT
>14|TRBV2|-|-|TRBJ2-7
CASSEPREPYEQYF
TGTGCCAGCAGCGAGCCCCGGGAGCCCTACGAGCAGTACTTC
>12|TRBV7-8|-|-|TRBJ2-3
CASSPHTDTQYF
TGTGCCAGCAGCCCCCACACAGATACGCAGTATTTT
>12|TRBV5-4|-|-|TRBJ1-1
CASSSRGSQAFF
TGTGCCAGCAGCTCAAGGGGCTCTCAAGCTTTCTTT
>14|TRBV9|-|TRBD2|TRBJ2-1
CASSPPGGAGEQFF
TGTGCCAGCAGCCCCCCCGGGGGGGCCGGCGAGCAGTTCTTC
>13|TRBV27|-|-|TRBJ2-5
CASSRDNEETQYF
TGTGCCAGCAGTAGGGACAATGAAGAGACCCAGTACTTC
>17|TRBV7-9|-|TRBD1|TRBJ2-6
CASSLGTGDSGANVLTF
TGTGCCAGCAGCTTGGGGACAGGGGACTCTGGGGCCAACGTCCTGACTTTC
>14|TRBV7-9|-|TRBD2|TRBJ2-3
CASSLAGGTDTQYF
TGTGCCAGCAGCTTAGCGGGGGGGACAGATACGCAGTATTTT
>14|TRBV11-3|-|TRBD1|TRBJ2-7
CASSLPGQGNEQYF
TGTGCCAGCAGCTTACCGGGACAGGGGAACGAGCAGTACTTC
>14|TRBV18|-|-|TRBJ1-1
CASSLAFGSTEAFF
TGTGCCAGCTCCCTCGCCTTTGGTAGCACTGAAGCTTTCTTT
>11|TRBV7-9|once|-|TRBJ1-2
CASSPSRGYTF
TGTGCCAGCAGCCCCTCTCGTGGCTACACCTTC
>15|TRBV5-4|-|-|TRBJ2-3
CASSPARRGTDTQYF
TGTGCCAGCAGCCCCGCCCGGAGGGGCACAGATACGCAGTATTTT
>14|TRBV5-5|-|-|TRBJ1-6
CASSPEGGNSPLHF
TGTGCCAGCAGCCCGGAGGGCGGGAATTCACCCCTCCACTTT
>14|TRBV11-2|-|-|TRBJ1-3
CASSLDPLGNTIYF
TGTGCCAGCAGCTTAGACCCCCTTGGAAACACCATATATTTT
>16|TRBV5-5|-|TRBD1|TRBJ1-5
CASRTGTGYSNQPQHF
TGTGCCAGCAGAACCGGGACAGGCTATAGCAATCAGCCCCAGCATTTT